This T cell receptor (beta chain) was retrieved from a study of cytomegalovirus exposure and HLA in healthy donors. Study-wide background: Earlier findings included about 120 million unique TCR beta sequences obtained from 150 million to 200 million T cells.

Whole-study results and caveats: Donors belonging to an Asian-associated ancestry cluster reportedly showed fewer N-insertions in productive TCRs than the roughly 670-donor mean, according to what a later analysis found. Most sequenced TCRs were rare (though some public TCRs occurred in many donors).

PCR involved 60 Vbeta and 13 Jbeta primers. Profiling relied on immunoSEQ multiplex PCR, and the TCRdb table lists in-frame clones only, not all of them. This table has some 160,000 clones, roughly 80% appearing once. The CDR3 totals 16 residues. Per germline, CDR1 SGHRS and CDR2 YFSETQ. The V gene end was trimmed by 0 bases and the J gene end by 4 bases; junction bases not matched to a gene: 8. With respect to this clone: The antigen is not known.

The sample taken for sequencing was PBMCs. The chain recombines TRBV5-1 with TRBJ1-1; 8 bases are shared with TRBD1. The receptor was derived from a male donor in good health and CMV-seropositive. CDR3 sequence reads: CASSLDADRVVTEAFF. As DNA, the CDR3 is TGCGCCAGCAGCTTGGACGCGGACAGGGTGGTCACTGAAGCTTTCTTT.